This T cell receptor (beta chain) is drawn from a study of Ad26.COV2.S vaccination and SARS-CoV-2 variants. Study findings and constraints: Non-spike TCR breadth was similar in vaccine and placebo recipients. Participants in the vaccine arm had higher spike-specific TCR breadth; placebo recipients had lower. Reported findings describe substantial breadth in spike-specific CD8+ and CD4+ T cell responses following vaccination. An underestimation of total T cell responses may have resulted from the TCR breadth and depth analyses.

Turning to this clone: Its antigen is not known.

Libraries were prepared by immunoSEQ multiplex PCR; TCRdb keeps only in-frame clonotypes and omits some of them. The data show 300,000 to 450,000 clones, around 92% seen once. Germline lookup yields CDR1 LGHNA and CDR2 YSLEER. Trimming removed 5 bases at V and 6 bases at J, with 19 bases between. The CDR3 is 15 residues long. The sequencing used peripheral blood, collected after recovery from COVID-19. The chain links TRBV4-3 to TRBJ1-1, with D possibly being TRBD1 (6 bases). The sequence derives from a human donor who had recovered from COVID-19. CDR3 sequence reads: CASSVEGGSTAEAFF. The CDR3 DNA is TGCGCCAGCAGCGTCGAGGGGGGCTCTACCGCTGAAGCTTTCTTT.